A selection of T cell receptor beta chains follows, all from one sample in a study of early T cells in non-severe SARS-CoV-2 infection. TCRdb fed the 5' RACE reads into MiXCR, producing one record per CDR3 protein. The sample consists of roughly 93,000 distinct CDR3 sequences, roughly 14% of them appearing once. Sequencing was carried out using whole blood. The receptors shown here come from an adult who was a healthcare worker with PCR-confirmed SARS-CoV-2 infection or an uninfected control (not recorded which). CDR3s include the opening cysteine and the closing phenylalanine or tryptophan. D genes are given only for firm matches. Size is omitted from some rows. Given values are once, few, many or a class for expanded clones.

>12|.|TRBV5-1|TRBJ1-1|.
TGCGCCAGCACCGCGGGCGGCACTGAAGCTTTCTTT
CASTAGGTEAFF
>11|.|TRBV12-3/TRBV12-4|TRBJ1-3|few
TGTGCCAGCAATGTCGGAAACACCATATATTTT
CASNVGNTIYF
>13|.|TRBV20-1|TRBJ1-4|few
TGCAGTGCTAGAGGCAGCCTTAATGAAAAACTGTTTTTT
CSARGSLNEKLFF
>14|TRBD2|TRBV2|TRBJ2-3|many
TGTGCCAGCGCAAAGCGGGGGGACACAGATACGCAGTATTTT
CASAKRGDTDTQYF
>16|TRBD1|TRBV7-8|TRBJ1-4|few
TGTGCCAGCAGTCCGGGACAGGGGCTATTTAATGAAAAACTGTTTTTT
CASSPGQGLFNEKLFF
>15|TRBD2|TRBV7-3|TRBJ2-5|.
TGTGCCAGCAGCTCTAGCGGGGGGCTCCAAGAGACCCAGTACTTC
CASSSSGGLQETQYF
>15|.|TRBV28|TRBJ1-4|few
TGTGCCAGCAGTTTAGGCCTCAGGGACGGTGAAAAACTGTTTTTT
CASSLGLRDGEKLFF
>14|.|TRBV5-1|TRBJ2-5|.
TGCGCCAGCAGCTTAGTTACTACCGAAGAGACCCAGTACTTC
CASSLVTTEETQYF
>16|.|TRBV20-1|TRBJ1-3|.
TGCAGTGCTCAGAACGCGGCAGACAACCCCGGAAACACCATATATTTT
CSAQNAADNPGNTIYF
>16|TRBD1|TRBV4-1|TRBJ1-2|.
TGCGCCAGCAGCCAAGCAACCAGGGGGGTTAGATATGGCTACACCTTC
CASSQATRGVRYGYTF
>11|.|TRBV10-3|TRBJ2-1|few
TGTGCCATCAGCGACTATAATGAGCAGTTCTTC
CAISDYNEQFF
>14|.|TRBV6-2/TRBV6-3|TRBJ1-2|.
TGTGCCAGCAGTTACTCAGGGGACCACTATGGCTACACCTTC
CASSYSGDHYGYTF
>15|.|TRBV6-1|TRBJ1-1|.
TGTGCCAGCAGTGTCCGCAGGGCCCCGAACACTGAAGCTTTCTTT
CASSVRRAPNTEAFF
>15|.|TRBV11-2|TRBJ2-5|few
TGTGCCAGCAGCTTAGACATGGGGGGGGCCGCGACCCAGTACTTC
CASSLDMGGAATQYF
>14|.|TRBV4-1|TRBJ2-1|many
TGCGCCAGCAGCCATTACACTAGAAGCTATGAGCAGTTCTTC
CASSHYTRSYEQFF
>11|.|TRBV29-1|TRBJ1-1|few
TGCAGCGCACGGAGGAACACTGAAGCTTTCTTT
CSARRNTEAFF
>14|TRBD2|TRBV7-8|TRBJ2-2|.
TGTGCCAGCAGCTCTCGGGGGGATAGCGGGGAGCTGTTTTTT
CASSSRGDSGELFF
>16|.|TRBV3-1|TRBJ2-5|few
TGTGCCAGCAGCCTCTGGACGTCGCTGATTCGAGAGACCCAGTACTTC
CASSLWTSLIRETQYF
>17|.|TRBV3-1|TRBJ2-3|.
TGTGCCAGCAGCCAAGGGGTGACTCCCGGCGGGACAGATACGCAGTATTTT
CASSQGVTPGGTDTQYF
>16|.|TRBV28|TRBJ1-3|few
TGTGCCAGCAGTTACGGACAGCCCCTCTCTGGAAACACCATATATTTT
CASSYGQPLSGNTIYF
>16|.|TRBV13|TRBJ2-3|.
TGTGCCAGCAGCTTAGGCCTACCCCCCGGCGCAGATACGCAGTATTTT
CASSLGLPPGADTQYF
>14|TRBD1|TRBV3-1|TRBJ2-1|.
TGTGCCAGCAGCCAACCTGACAGGGCACATGAGCAGTTCTTC
CASSQPDRAHEQFF
>16|.|TRBV6-6|TRBJ1-5|few
TGTGCCAGCCTTCCCCCCGGCGGACAGTCAAATCAGCCCCAGCATTTT
CASLPPGGQSNQPQHF
>15|TRBD2|TRBV5-1|TRBJ2-5|many
TGCGCCAGCAGCTTGGGACTAGCTGTATTGGAGACCCAGTACTTC
CASSLGLAVLETQYF
>15|.|TRBV19|TRBJ2-3|.
TGTGCCAGTAGTTTAACCCAGGTACTCACAGATACGCAGTATTTT
CASSLTQVLTDTQYF
>17|.|TRBV5-5|TRBJ1-3|many
TGTGCCAGCAGCCGACTGCAGGGGCGCCGCTCTGGAAACACCATATATTTT
CASSRLQGRRSGNTIYF
>15|.|TRBV11-2|TRBJ1-4|.
TGTGCCAGCAGCTTACGAGGAGCGGCTAATGAAAAACTGTTTTTT
CASSLRGAANEKLFF
>22|TRBD2|TRBV11-2|TRBJ2-1|once
TGTGCCAGCAGCTTAGTCGGACTAGCGGGGGGGCCAATCCTTAGCCCCCGCAATGAGCAGTTCTTC
CASSLVGLAGGPILSPRNEQFF
>15|TRBD2|TRBV7-2|TRBJ2-1|few
TGTGCCAGCAGACCGGGGACTAGCGGACACAATGAGCAGTTCTTC
CASRPGTSGHNEQFF
>14|TRBD2|TRBV9|TRBJ2-3|.
TGTGCCAGCAGCGTAGGACTAGCAAAAGATACGCAGTATTTT
CASSVGLAKDTQYF
>15|.|TRBV5-4|TRBJ1-2|.
TGTGCCAGCAGCAGCCCTGGGCCAACTAACTATGGCTACACCTTC
CASSSPGPTNYGYTF
>16|.|TRBV7-9|TRBJ2-1|few
TGTGCCAGCAGCTCGCCGAGCCGCCGACTTTTCGATGAGCAGTTCTTC
CASSSPSRRLFDEQFF
>12|.|TRBV4-1|TRBJ1-2|.
TGCGCCAGCAGCCAAGGCAGGGCTGGCTACACCTTC
CASSQGRAGYTF
>14|.|TRBV7-8|TRBJ1-1|many
TGTGCCAGCACCCCCTCAGGACAGAACACTGAAGCTTTCTTT
CASTPSGQNTEAFF
>20|.|TRBV6-5|TRBJ2-3|few
TGTGCCAGCAGTCGGTCCTGGGGACATGTGGCGGGGGTGAAGACAGATACGCAGTATTTT
CASSRSWGHVAGVKTDTQYF
>16|.|TRBV7-4|TRBJ1-5|.
TGTGCCAGCAAGGTCAGCAGGGACGTACGCAATCAGCCCCAGCATTTT
CASKVSRDVRNQPQHF
>15|TRBD1|TRBV29-1|TRBJ2-5|few
TGCAGCGGATCGGGTGACAGGGTTTACCAAGAGACCCAGTACTTC
CSGSGDRVYQETQYF
>17|TRBD1|TRBV7-8|TRBJ2-1|few
TGTGCCAGCAGCTCAGTCAGGGGACAGGGCTCCTACAATGAGCAGTTCTTC
CASSSVRGQGSYNEQFF
>14|.|TRBV4-1|TRBJ1-6|many
TGCGCCAGCAGCCAGCTAGTGATTAATTCACCCCTCCACTTT
CASSQLVINSPLHF
>13|.|TRBV20-1|TRBJ1-2|once
TGCAGTGCTAGAGATTTAACAGGATATGGCTACACCTTC
CSARDLTGYGYTF
>12|.|TRBV12-3/TRBV12-4|TRBJ1-2|.
TGTGCCAGCAGTAGTATGGTTTATGGCTACACCTTC
CASSSMVYGYTF
>13|.|TRBV18|TRBJ1-1|many
TGTGCCAGCTCACCGGGGAACCAACTTGAAGCTTTCTTT
CASSPGNQLEAFF
>15|.|TRBV4-1|TRBJ2-1|.
TGCGCCAGCAGCCACCCGAGGGGGACGGCGAACGAGCAGTTCTTC
CASSHPRGTANEQFF
>13|.|TRBV10-3|TRBJ1-5|many
TGTGCCATAACGAGGGAACTCGATCAGCCCCAGCATTTT
CAITRELDQPQHF
>14|.|TRBV6-1|TRBJ1-1|.
TGTGTCAGCACCCCGACAGCCTTGAACACTGAAGCTTTCTTT
CVSTPTALNTEAFF
>12|.|TRBV29-1|TRBJ2-5|few
TGCAGCCTTGGGGCAGTAGGAGAGACCCAGTACTTC
CSLGAVGETQYF
>14|.|TRBV28|TRBJ1-4|.
TGTGCCAGCAGTTCATCGGGCCCGAATGAAAAACTGTTTTTT
CASSSSGPNEKLFF
>15|TRBD1|TRBV10-1|TRBJ2-2|.
TGCGCCAGCAGTGCGGGGACAGGGCCCCCACGGGAGCTGTTTTTT
CASSAGTGPPRELFF
>17|TRBD2|TRBV5-1|TRBJ2-3|many
TGCGCCAGCAGCTTGGGGCAGCTAGCGGGGGCAACAGATACGCAGTATTTT
CASSLGQLAGATDTQYF
>13|.|TRBV7-2|TRBJ2-3|few
TGTGCCAGAGAGCCGGTGGGTGGGGGAAGGCAGTATTTT
CAREPVGGGRQYF
>12|.|TRBV2|TRBJ1-2|few
TGTGCCAGCAGTAAGGGCCTATATGGCTACACCTTC
CASSKGLYGYTF
>14|.|TRBV20-1|TRBJ1-6|few
TGCAGTGCTCGACCCGGGGGGGCCGGTTCACCCCTCCACTTT
CSARPGGAGSPLHF